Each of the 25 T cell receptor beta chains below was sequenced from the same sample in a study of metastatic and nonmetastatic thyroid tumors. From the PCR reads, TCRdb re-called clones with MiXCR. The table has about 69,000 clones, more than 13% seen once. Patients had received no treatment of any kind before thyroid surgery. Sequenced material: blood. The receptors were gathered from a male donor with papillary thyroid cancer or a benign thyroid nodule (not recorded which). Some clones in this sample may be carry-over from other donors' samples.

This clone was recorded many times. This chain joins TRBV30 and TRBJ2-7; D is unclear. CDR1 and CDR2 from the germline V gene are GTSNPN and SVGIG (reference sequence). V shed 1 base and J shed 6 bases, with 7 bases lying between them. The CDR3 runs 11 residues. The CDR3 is CAWSAPGEQYF. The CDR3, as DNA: TGTGCCTGGAGTGCCCCAGGCGAGCAGTACTTC.

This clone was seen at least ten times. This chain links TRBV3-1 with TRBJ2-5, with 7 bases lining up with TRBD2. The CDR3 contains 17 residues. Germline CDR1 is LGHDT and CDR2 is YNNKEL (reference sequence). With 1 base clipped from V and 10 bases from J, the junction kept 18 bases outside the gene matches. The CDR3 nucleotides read TGTGCCAGCAGCCAAGTTATAAGCGGGGCCCTTAGTAGGGGCCAGTACTTC. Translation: CASSQVISGALSRGQYF.

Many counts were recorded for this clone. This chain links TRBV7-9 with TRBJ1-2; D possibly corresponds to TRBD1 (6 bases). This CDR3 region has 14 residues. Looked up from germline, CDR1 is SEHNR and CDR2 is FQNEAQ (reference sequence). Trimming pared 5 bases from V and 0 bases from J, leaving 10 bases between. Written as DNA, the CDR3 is TGTGCCAGCAGCATGGACAGTACTAACTATGGCTACACCTTC. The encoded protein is CASSMDSTNYGYTF.

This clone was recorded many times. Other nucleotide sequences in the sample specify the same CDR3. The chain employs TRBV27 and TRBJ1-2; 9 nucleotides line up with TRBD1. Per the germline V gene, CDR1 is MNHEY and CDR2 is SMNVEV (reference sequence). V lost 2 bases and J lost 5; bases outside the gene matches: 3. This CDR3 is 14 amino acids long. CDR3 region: CASSLGGQGYGYTF. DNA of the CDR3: TGTGCCAGCAGTTTAGGGGGACAGGGATATGGCTACACCTTC.

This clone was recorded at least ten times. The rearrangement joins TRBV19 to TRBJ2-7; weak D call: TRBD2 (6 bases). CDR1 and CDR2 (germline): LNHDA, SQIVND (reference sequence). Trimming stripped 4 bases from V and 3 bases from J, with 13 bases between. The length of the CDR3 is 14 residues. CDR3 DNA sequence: TGTGCCAGTAGTACCCCGGGACTCGACTACGAGCAGTACTTC. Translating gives CASSTPGLDYEQYF.

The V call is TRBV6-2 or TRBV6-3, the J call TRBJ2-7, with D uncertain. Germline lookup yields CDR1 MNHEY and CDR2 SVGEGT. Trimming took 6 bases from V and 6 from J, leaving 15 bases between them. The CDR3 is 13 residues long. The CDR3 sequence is CASSDGEAFEQYF. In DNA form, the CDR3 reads TGTGCCAGCAGCGACGGTGAGGCTTTCGAGCAGTACTTC.

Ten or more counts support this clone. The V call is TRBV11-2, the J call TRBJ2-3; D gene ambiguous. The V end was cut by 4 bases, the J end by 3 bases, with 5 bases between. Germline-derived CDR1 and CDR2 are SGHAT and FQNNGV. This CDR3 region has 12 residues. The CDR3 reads CASSSRTDTQYF. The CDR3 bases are TGTGCCAGCAGCTCCCGGACAGATACGCAGTATTTT.

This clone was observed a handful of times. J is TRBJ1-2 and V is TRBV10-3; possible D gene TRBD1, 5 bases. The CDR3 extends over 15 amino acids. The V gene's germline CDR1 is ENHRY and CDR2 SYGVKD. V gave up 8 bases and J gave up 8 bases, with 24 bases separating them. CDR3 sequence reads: CAIPADTQGAVGYTF. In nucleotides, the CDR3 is TGTGCCATCCCCGCCGACACTCAGGGTGCGGTAGGCTACACCTTC.

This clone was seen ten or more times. CDR3 in amino acids: CASLGQEEQYGYTF. The DNA for the CDR3 is TGTGCCAGCCTCGGACAGGAGGAGCAGTATGGCTACACCTTC. The genes are TRBV12-3 or TRBV12-4 and TRBJ1-2, with 7 bases that match TRBD1. This CDR3 comprises 14 residues. With 8 bases clipped from V and 5 bases from J, the junction kept 11 bases outside the gene matches.

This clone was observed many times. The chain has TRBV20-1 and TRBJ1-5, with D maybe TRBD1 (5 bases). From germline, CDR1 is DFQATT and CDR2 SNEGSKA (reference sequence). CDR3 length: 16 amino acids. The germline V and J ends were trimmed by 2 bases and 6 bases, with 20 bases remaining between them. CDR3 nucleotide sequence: TGCAGTGCTAGACCCCCAGGGTCGGTCGGGGGTCAGCCCCAGCATTTT. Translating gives CSARPPGSVGGQPQHF.

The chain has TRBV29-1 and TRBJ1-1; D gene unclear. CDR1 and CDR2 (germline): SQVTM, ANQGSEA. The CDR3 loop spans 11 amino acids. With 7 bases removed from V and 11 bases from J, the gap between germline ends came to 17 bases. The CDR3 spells CSAVGWRGAFF. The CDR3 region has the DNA TGCAGCGCCGTCGGGTGGCGCGGTGCTTTCTTT.

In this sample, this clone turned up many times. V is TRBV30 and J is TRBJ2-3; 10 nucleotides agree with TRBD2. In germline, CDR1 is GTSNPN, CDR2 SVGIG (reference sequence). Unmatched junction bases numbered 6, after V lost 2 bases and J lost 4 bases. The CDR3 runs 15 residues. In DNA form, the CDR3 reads TGTGCCTGGAGTTATCTAGCGGGAGTTTCAGATACGCAGTATTTT. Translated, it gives CAWSYLAGVSDTQYF.

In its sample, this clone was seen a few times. For the CDR3, the DNA is TGTGCCAGCAGGTATTCCGGGACACCTAACTATGGCTACACCTTC. Amino acids: CASRYSGTPNYGYTF. The chain carries TRBV6-2 or TRBV6-3 and TRBJ1-2, with D tentatively TRBD1 (6 bases). In germline, CDR1 is MNHEY, CDR2 SVGEGT. This CDR3 is built from 15 residues. The V end lost 6 bases, the J end lost 0 bases, and 14 bases lay between the germline ends.

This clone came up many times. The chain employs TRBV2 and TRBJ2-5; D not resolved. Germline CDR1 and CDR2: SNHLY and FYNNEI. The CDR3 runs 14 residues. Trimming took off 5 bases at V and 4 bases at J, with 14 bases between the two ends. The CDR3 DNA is TGTGCCAGCAGTTTCGGAAAAGGGATAGAGACCCAGTACTTC. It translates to CASSFGKGIETQYF.

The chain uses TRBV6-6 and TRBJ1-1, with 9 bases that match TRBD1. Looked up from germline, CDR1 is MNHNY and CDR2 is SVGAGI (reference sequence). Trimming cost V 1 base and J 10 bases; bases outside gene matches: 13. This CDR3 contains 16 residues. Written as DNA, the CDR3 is TGTGCCAGCAGTTACTATTGGACAGGGGCCGGAGTGGTAGCTTTCTTT. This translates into CASSYYWTGAGVVAFF.

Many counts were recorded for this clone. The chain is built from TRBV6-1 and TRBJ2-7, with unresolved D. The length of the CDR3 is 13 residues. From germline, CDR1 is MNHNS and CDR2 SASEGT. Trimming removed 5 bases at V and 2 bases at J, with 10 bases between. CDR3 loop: CASSLHRTYEQYF. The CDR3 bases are TGTGCCAGCAGTTTGCACAGAACCTACGAGCAGTACTTC.

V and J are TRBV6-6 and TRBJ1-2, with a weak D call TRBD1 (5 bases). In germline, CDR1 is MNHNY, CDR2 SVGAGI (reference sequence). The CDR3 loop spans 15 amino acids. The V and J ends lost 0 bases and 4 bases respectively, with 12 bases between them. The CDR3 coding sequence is TGTGCCAGCAGTTACTCCGGACACCAGATCTATGGCTACACCTTC. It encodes CASSYSGHQIYGYTF.

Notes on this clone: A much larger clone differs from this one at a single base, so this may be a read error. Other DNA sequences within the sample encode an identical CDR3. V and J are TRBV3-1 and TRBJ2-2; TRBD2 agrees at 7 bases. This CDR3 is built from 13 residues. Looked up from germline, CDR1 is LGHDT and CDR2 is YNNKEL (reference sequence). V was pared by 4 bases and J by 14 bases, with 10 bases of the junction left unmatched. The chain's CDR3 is CASSLTRGGRLFF. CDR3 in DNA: TGTGCCAGCAGCCTAACGCGGGGAGGGCGTCTGTTTTTT.

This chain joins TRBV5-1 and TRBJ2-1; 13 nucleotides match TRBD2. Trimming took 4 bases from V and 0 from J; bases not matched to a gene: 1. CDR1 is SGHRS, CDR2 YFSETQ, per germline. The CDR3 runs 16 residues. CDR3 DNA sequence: TGCGCCAGCAGCAGGACTAGCGGGAGCTCCTACAATGAGCAGTTCTTC. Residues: CASSRTSGSSYNEQFF.

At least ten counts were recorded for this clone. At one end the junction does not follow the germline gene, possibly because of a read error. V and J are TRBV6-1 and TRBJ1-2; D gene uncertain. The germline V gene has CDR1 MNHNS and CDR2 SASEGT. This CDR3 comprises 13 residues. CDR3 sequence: CASGEGGSYGYTF. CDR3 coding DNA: TGTGCCAGCGGTGAAGGTGGTTCCTATGGCTACACCTTC.

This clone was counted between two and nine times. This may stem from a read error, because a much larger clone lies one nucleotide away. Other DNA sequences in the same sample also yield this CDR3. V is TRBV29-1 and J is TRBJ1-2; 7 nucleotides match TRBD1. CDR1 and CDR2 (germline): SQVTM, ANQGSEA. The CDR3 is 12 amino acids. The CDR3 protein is CSGGDSTYGYTF. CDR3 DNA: TGCAGCGGGGGGGACAGTACTTATGGCTACACTTTC.

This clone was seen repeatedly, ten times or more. CDR3 DNA sequence: TGTGCCAGCAGCTTAGCGAGGGGGACTGAAGCTTTCTTT. Its protein product is CASSLARGTEAFF. This chain joins TRBV7-2 and TRBJ1-1; weak D call: TRBD1 (6 bases). The germline gives CDR1 SGHTA, CDR2 FQGNSA. V lost 0 bases, J lost 5 bases, and 7 bases lay in between. CDR3 length: 13 amino acids.

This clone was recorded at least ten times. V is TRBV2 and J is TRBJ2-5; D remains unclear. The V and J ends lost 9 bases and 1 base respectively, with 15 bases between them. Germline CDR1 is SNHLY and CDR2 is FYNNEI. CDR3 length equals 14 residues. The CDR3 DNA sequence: TGTGCCAGTTCTTTCAACAGACGCCAAGAGACCCAGTACTTC. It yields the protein CASSFNRRQETQYF.

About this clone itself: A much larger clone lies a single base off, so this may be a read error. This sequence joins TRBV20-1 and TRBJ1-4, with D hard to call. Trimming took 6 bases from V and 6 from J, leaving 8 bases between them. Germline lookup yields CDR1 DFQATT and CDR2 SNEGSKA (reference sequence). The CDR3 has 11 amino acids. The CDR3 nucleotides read TGCAGTGCCAGTTGGTATGAAAAACTGTTTTTT. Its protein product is CSASWYEKLFF.

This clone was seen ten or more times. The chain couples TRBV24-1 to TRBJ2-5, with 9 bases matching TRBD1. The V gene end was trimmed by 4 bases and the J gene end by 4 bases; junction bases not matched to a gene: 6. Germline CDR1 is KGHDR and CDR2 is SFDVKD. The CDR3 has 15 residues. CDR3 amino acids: CATSDPTGGGETQYF. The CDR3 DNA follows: TGTGCCACCAGTGACCCCACAGGGGGCGGAGAGACCCAGTACTTC.